The rows below give T cell receptor beta chains drawn from one sample of a study of breast tumors, draining lymph nodes, adjacent tissues. TCRdb re-analysed the multiplex PCR reads in MiXCR, keeping a single row per CDR3 protein. The repertoire has 130,000 or so distinct CDR3 sequences, 21% of them found once; the top ten carry 2% to 2.5%. The sequencing input was axillary lymph node tissue. Every receptor here comes from a female donor with breast cancer. Some clones in this sample may be carry-over from other donors' samples. CDR3s include the opening cysteine and the closing phenylalanine or tryptophan. A D gene is named only where the DNA matches it firmly. Clone sizes are given selectively: once, few, many, or a class where the clone is expanded.

TRBD1,TRBJ1-2,TRBV6-4,many,TGTGCCAGTATCGGGACAGTTCCCCGGCCGGAAGGTAACTATGGCTACACCTTC,CASIGTVPRPEGNYGYTF
TRBD2,TRBJ2-2,TRBV10-3,many,TGTGCCATCAGTGAGAAGACTAGCGGAACCGGGGAGCTGTTTTTT,CAISEKTSGTGELFF
NA,TRBJ2-1,TRBV10-3,many,TGTGCCATCAGGGGTAGCGGATACAATGAGCAGTTCTTC,CAIRGSGYNEQFF
NA,TRBJ1-2,TRBV2,many,TGTGCCAGCAGTGTAGGCAGCCCTAACTATGGCTACACCTTC,CASSVGSPNYGYTF
TRBD2,TRBJ2-7,TRBV9,many,TGTGCCAGCAGCCCCGGGGGGGTCCCCTACGAGCAGTACTTC,CASSPGGVPYEQYF
NA,TRBJ1-5,TRBV20-1,many,TGCAGTGCTAGAGATTCGAGGGGAGGCGGTCAGCCCCAGCATTTT,CSARDSRGGGQPQHF
NA,TRBJ1-3,TRBV10-3,many,TGTGCCATCAGTGAAAAAGGTTGGGGAAACACCATATATTTT,CAISEKGWGNTIYF
TRBD2,TRBJ2-7,TRBV5-1,many,TGCGCCAGCAGCCTAGTAGCGGGAGCTGACTACGAGCAGTACTTC,CASSLVAGADYEQYF
NA,TRBJ1-2,TRBV6-1,few,TGTGCCAGCAGGGTCTCAGACAACTATGGCTACACCTTC,CASRVSDNYGYTF
NA,TRBJ2-7,TRBV28,many,TGTGCCAGCAGTTTGTACTGGAGGGGGGGCGAGCAGTACTTC,CASSLYWRGGEQYF
TRBD1,TRBJ2-7,TRBV27,many,TGTGCCAGCAGTATCGGACAGGGGGCCTACGAGCAGTACTTC,CASSIGQGAYEQYF
NA,TRBJ2-1,TRBV19,many,TGTGCCAGTAGCTCAGACGGGCCTTACAATGAGCAGTTCTTC,CASSSDGPYNEQFF
NA,TRBJ2-1,TRBV7-9,many,TGTGCCAGCAGCTTGAGGGACTCGAGCTCCTACAATGAGCAGTTCTTC,CASSLRDSSSYNEQFF
NA,TRBJ2-5,TRBV7-8,many,TGTGCCAGCAGCTTAGGGTGGGGGGGCGAGTGGCAAGAGACCCAGTACTTC,CASSLGWGGEWQETQYF
NA,TRBJ2-1,TRBV7-9,many,TGTGCCAGCAGCTCTTATAGTGAGCAGTTCTTC,CASSSYSEQFF
TRBD2,TRBJ2-1,TRBV12-3/TRBV12-4,many,TGTGCCAGCAGCGGGACTAGCGGGAGGGCCTACAATGAGCAGTTCTTC,CASSGTSGRAYNEQFF
TRBD1,TRBJ2-2,TRBV5-1,few,TGCGCCAGCAGCCGGGACAGGTCAGCCGGGGAGCTGTTTTTT,CASSRDRSAGELFF
TRBD1,TRBJ2-4,TRBV24-1,few,TGTGCCACCAGTGATTTACAGGACAGGGGAAACATTCAGTACTTC,CATSDLQDRGNIQYF
NA,TRBJ1-4,TRBV10-3,many,TGTGCCATCAGTGGAGGGGTGGATGAAAAACTGTTTTTT,CAISGGVDEKLFF
NA,TRBJ2-3,TRBV6-1,many,TGTGCCAGCACTCGATCCCGGAATACGCAGTATTTT,CASTRSRNTQYF
NA,TRBJ2-1,TRBV11-2,many,TGTGCCAGCAGCTCCCGGTCCGGGACGTCCCCCAATGAGCAGTTCTTC,CASSSRSGTSPNEQFF
TRBD1,TRBJ2-7,TRBV7-9,many,TGTGCCAGCAGCCCCAAGGGTCTGGGACAGTTATACGAGCAGTACTTC,CASSPKGLGQLYEQYF
NA,TRBJ2-1,TRBV5-4,many,TGTGCCAGCAGCACTGACCCAAGCAGAGAGCAGTTCTTC,CASSTDPSREQFF
TRBD1,TRBJ1-2,TRBV20-1,many,TGCAGTGCTAGAGCAAGACAGGGGAATGATGGCTACACCTTC,CSARARQGNDGYTF
TRBD2,TRBJ2-7,TRBV11-2,few,TGTGCCAGCAGCACCCCGTCCGGGAGGTCCTACGAGCAGTACTTC,CASSTPSGRSYEQYF
TRBD2,TRBJ2-1,TRBV12-3/TRBV12-4,NA,TGTGCCAGCAGTTTGCCGGGGACTAGCTCCTACAATGAGCAGTTCTTC,CASSLPGTSSYNEQFF
NA,TRBJ1-4,TRBV7-8,few,TGTGCCAGCAGCTTGACCTTCGGCCAGGCCCTAGGTGAAAAACTGTTTTTT,CASSLTFGQALGEKLFF
TRBD1,TRBJ1-5,TRBV5-1,many,TGCGCCAGCAGCTTGGCCGGGACAGTAAATCAGCCCCAGCATTTT,CASSLAGTVNQPQHF
TRBD1,TRBJ1-1,TRBV20-1,NA,TGCAGTGCTAGAGTGGGGACAGGGGGCTTGGAAGCTTTCTTT,CSARVGTGGLEAFF
TRBD2,TRBJ2-1,TRBV19,many,TGTGCCAGTAGACTAGCGGGATACAATGAGCAGTTCTTC,CASRLAGYNEQFF
TRBD2,TRBJ2-1,TRBV20-1,many,TGCAGCCGTAGCGGGGTAAATGAGCAGTTCTTC,CSRSGVNEQFF
NA,TRBJ1-6,TRBV27,many,TGTGCCAGCAGTTCTTCCGGGCAACAAGGGTCACCCCTCCACTTT,CASSSSGQQGSPLHF
TRBD2,TRBJ2-3,TRBV15,NA,TGTGCCACCAGCAGAGAAACCCTAGCGGGAGGGGGCACAGATACGCAGTATTTT,CATSRETLAGGGTDTQYF
TRBD2,TRBJ2-2,TRBV9,many,TGTGCCAGCAGCGTTGAAGCGGGAGTAGGGACCGGGGAGCTGTTTTTT,CASSVEAGVGTGELFF
NA,TRBJ2-7,TRBV15,many,TGTGCCACCAGCAGAGATTTCGCCGAGCAGTACTTC,CATSRDFAEQYF
TRBD1,TRBJ1-5,TRBV7-2,few,TGTGCCAGCAGCAAAACAGGGGGCCTTAATCAGCCCCAGCATTTT,CASSKTGGLNQPQHF
NA,TRBJ2-7,TRBV20-1,many,TGCAGTGCTTCCCCTGGGGACGAGCAGTACTTC,CSASPGDEQYF
NA,TRBJ1-5,TRBV19,few,TGTGCCAGTAGGTCGGTGGACACCGGAGGGGGCAATCAGCCCCAGCATTTT,CASRSVDTGGGNQPQHF
NA,TRBJ1-5,TRBV5-4,many,TGTGCCAGCCCGCCTCAGCCCCAGCATTTT,CASPPQPQHF
NA,TRBJ2-6,TRBV12-3/TRBV12-4,many,TGTGCCAGCAGTTTCGGGGGCTCTGGGGCCAACGTCCTGACTTTC,CASSFGGSGANVLTF
NA,TRBJ1-3,TRBV28,NA,TGTGCCAGCAGTTTACCCGGCGGTAGTTTTACTGGAAACACCATATATTTT,CASSLPGGSFTGNTIYF
TRBD1,TRBJ2-1,TRBV28,NA,TGTGCCAGTAGGTCCGGGACAGGGATCAATGAGCAGTTCTTC,CASRSGTGINEQFF
TRBD1,TRBJ1-2,TRBV29-1,many,TGCAGCGTCGCGCTCCGGGACAGTATAAACTATGGCTACACCTTC,CSVALRDSINYGYTF